This is a list of T cell receptor beta chains from one sample in a study of cytomegalovirus exposure and HLA in healthy donors. Sequenced by immunoSEQ multiplex PCR; TCRdb stores in-frame clones only, minus some. The sample holds 180,000 or so clones. The sample comprised PBMCs. The receptors originated from a woman younger than 35 in good health and CMV-seropositive. The CDR3 runs from the conserved cysteine through the conserved F or W. A D gene is named only where the DNA matches it firmly.

V,D,length,J,CDR3,DNA
TRBV19,.,13,TRBJ2-3,CASSNGDTDTQYF,TGTGCCAGTAGTAATGGAGATACAGATACGCAGTATTTT
TRBV5-1,TRBD1,13,TRBJ1-2,CASSPGQGSGYTF,TGCGCCAGCAGCCCCGGACAGGGCTCTGGCTACACCTTC
TRBV6-1,.,14,TRBJ2-7,CASSGGESSYEQYF,TGTGCCAGCAGTGGGGGCGAGAGCTCCTACGAGCAGTACTTC
TRBV6-1,TRBD1,19,TRBJ1-2,CASSDPVGQGGRGNYGYTF,TGTGCCAGCAGTGACCCCGTGGGACAGGGAGGCCGGGGGAACTATGGCTACACCTTC
TRBV10-3,.,13,TRBJ2-5,CATEQGIQETQYF,TGTGCCACAGAACAGGGAATTCAAGAGACCCAGTACTTC
TRBV27,TRBD2,16,TRBJ2-5,CASSLGSGRGGETQYF,TGTGCCAGCAGTTTGGGTAGCGGGAGAGGGGGAGAGACCCAGTACTTC
TRBV5-1,.,14,TRBJ1-1,CASSLGRENTEAFF,TGCGCCAGCAGCTTGGGTCGGGAGAACACTGAAGCTTTCTTT
TRBV14,TRBD2,15,TRBJ2-5,CASSFSGGAVETQYF,TGTGCCAGCAGTTTCAGCGGGGGGGCCGTGGAGACCCAGTACTTC
TRBV19,TRBD1,16,TRBJ1-1,CASSIVTGGLNTEAFF,TGTGCCAGTAGTATAGTTACAGGGGGCTTGAACACTGAAGCTTTCTTT
TRBV30,TRBD1,13,TRBJ1-4,CAWRGQGGEKLFF,TGTGCCTGGAGGGGACAGGGCGGTGAAAAACTGTTTTTT
TRBV18,TRBD1,14,TRBJ2-2,CASLQGLDTGELFF,TGTGCCAGCTTACAGGGGTTGGACACCGGGGAGCTGTTTTTT
TRBV4-1,.,16,TRBJ2-7,CASTRRVDRSSYEQYF,TGCGCCAGCACCCGCAGGGTGGACCGGAGCTCCTACGAGCAGTACTTC
TRBV10-2,TRBD2,16,TRBJ2-1,CASRKTSPYPGNEQFF,TGCGCCAGCAGGAAGACTAGCCCTTACCCCGGGAATGAGCAGTTCTTC
TRBV4-3,.,15,TRBJ1-1,CASSQDVGADTEAFF,TGCGCCAGCAGCCAAGATGTGGGGGCGGACACTGAAGCTTTCTTT
TRBV7-2,TRBD2,18,TRBJ2-6,CASNPRERGSSGANVLTF,TGTGCCAGCAACCCCCGCGAGCGGGGGAGCTCTGGGGCCAACGTCCTGACTTTC
TRBV19,TRBD2,17,TRBJ2-1,CASSISTSGASYNEQFF,TGTGCCAGTAGTATATCCACTAGCGGGGCCTCCTACAATGAGCAGTTCTTC
TRBV6-5,.,15,TRBJ1-5,CASSPGYTSNQPQHF,TGTGCCAGCAGTCCCGGGTATACTAGCAATCAGCCCCAGCATTTT
TRBV12-5,.,16,TRBJ2-1,CASGLVTGSSYNEQFF,TGTGCTAGTGGTTTGGTTACAGGGAGCTCCTACAATGAGCAGTTCTTC
TRBV7-9,TRBD1,15,TRBJ2-6,CASSFQGAGANVLTF,TGTGCCAGCAGCTTCCAGGGGGCTGGGGCCAACGTCCTGACTTTC
TRBV7-9,TRBD1,15,TRBJ2-5,CASSKGQGRRETQYF,TGTGCCAGCAGCAAAGGACAGGGGAGGAGAGAGACCCAGTACTTC
TRBV11-2,TRBD2,18,TRBJ2-3,CASSLVWTAGGVADTQYF,TGTGCCAGCAGCTTAGTGTGGACGGCGGGAGGCGTGGCAGATACGCAGTATTTT
TRBV5-1,.,15,TRBJ1-2,CASSPHRVEHYGYTF,TGCGCCAGCAGCCCCCACCGGGTCGAGCACTATGGCTACACCTTC
TRBV18,.,14,TRBJ1-2,CASAPGAEGYGYTF,TGTGCCAGCGCCCCAGGGGCTGAGGGCTATGGCTACACCTTC
TRBV7-9,TRBD1,17,TRBJ1-6,CASSPGTGVTYNSPLHF,TGTGCCAGCAGCCCAGGGACAGGGGTCACCTATAATTCACCCCTCCACTTT
TRBV14,.,14,TRBJ2-1,CASRGEREHNEQFF,TGTGCCAGCAGGGGAGAACGGGAGCACAATGAGCAGTTCTTC
TRBV5-4,.,17,TRBJ2-3,CASIQTPGHRKVDTQYF,TGTGCCAGCATCCAGACCCCGGGACATCGGAAAGTGGATACGCAGTATTTT
TRBV5-6,.,13,TRBJ2-1,CASRIGGYNEQFF,TGTGCCAGCAGAATAGGCGGCTACAATGAGCAGTTCTTC
TRBV10-3,.,12,TRBJ1-1,CAISARATEAFF,TGTGCCATCAGTGCCCGCGCGACTGAAGCTTTCTTT
TRBV2,.,14,TRBJ1-2,CASSPLQWAYGYTF,TGTGCCAGCAGTCCGCTCCAATGGGCCTATGGCTACACCTTC
TRBV27,TRBD1,16,TRBJ2-2,CASSSSGGKNTGELFF,TGTGCCAGCAGTTCCTCAGGGGGTAAAAACACCGGGGAGCTGTTTTTT
TRBV29-1,TRBD1,14,TRBJ1-5,CSVGGGSSNQPQHF,TGCAGCGTCGGAGGGGGCTCGAGCAATCAGCCCCAGCATTTT
TRBV14,.,14,TRBJ2-3,CASSQALTTDTQYF,TGTGCCAGCAGCCAAGCCCTAACCACAGATACGCAGTATTTT
TRBV6-6,.,14,TRBJ2-1,CASNLGGRHNEQFF,TGTGCCAGCAACCTAGGAGGCAGGCACAATGAGCAGTTCTTC
TRBV5-1,.,14,TRBJ2-7,CASSGEDGSYEQYF,TGCGCCAGCAGCGGGGAGGACGGTTCCTACGAGCAGTACTTC
TRBV7-2,.,17,TRBJ1-3,CASSLAPLRNSGNTIYF,TGTGCCAGCAGCTTAGCCCCCCTGCGGAACTCTGGAAACACCATATATTTT
TRBV30,TRBD1,14,TRBJ1-6,CAWIAGTGASPLHF,TGTGCCTGGATCGCAGGGACAGGGGCTTCACCCCTCCACTTT
TRBV7-7,.,20,TRBJ2-3,CASSPIGSLSGEYNTDTQYF,TGTGCCAGCAGCCCAATAGGGAGCCTTTCGGGGGAGTATAACACAGATACGCAGTATTTT
TRBV5-1,.,15,TRBJ2-5,CASSFGGALQETQYF,TGCGCCAGCAGCTTTGGAGGGGCGCTACAAGAGACCCAGTACTTC
TRBV29-1,.,12,TRBJ2-7,CSVTIHSYEQYF,TGCAGCGTTACTATTCATTCCTACGAGCAGTACTTC
TRBV15,.,14,TRBJ1-2,CATSRVEQGRGYTF,TGTGCCACCAGCAGAGTGGAACAGGGAAGAGGCTACACCTTC
TRBV27,.,13,TRBJ1-1,CASSLYRVTEAFF,TGTGCCAGCAGTTTATATCGGGTCACTGAAGCTTTCTTT
TRBV18,TRBD1,15,TRBJ1-6,CASSPRTGANSPLHF,TGTGCCAGCTCACCGAGGACAGGGGCTAATTCACCCCTCCACTTT
TRBV5-1,TRBD2,16,TRBJ2-5,CASSLALAGDQETQYF,TGCGCCAGCAGCTTGGCACTAGCGGGGGACCAAGAGACCCAGTACTTC
TRBV5-1,.,13,TRBJ2-2,CASSFGPTGELFF,TGCGCCAGCAGCTTCGGTCCCACCGGGGAGCTGTTTTTT
TRBV2,TRBD2,15,TRBJ2-1,CASSGLAGSYNEQFF,TGTGCCAGCAGTGGGCTAGCGGGTTCGTACAATGAGCAGTTCTTC
TRBV18,TRBD1,17,TRBJ2-7,CASSPRTGQGYSYEQYF,TGTGCCAGCTCACCCCGGACGGGACAGGGGTACTCCTACGAGCAGTACTTC
TRBV12-2,.,16,TRBJ1-2,CASRLPGGPKGYGYTF,TGTGCAAGTCGCTTACCGGGGGGACCAAAGGGCTATGGCTACACCTTC
TRBV10-2,.,13,TRBJ1-3,CASSDGIGNTIYF,TGCGCCAGCAGTGACGGGATTGGAAACACCATATATTTT
TRBV30,.,15,TRBJ2-3,CAWSVATFSTDTQYF,TGTGCCTGGAGTGTAGCTACCTTTAGCACAGATACGCAGTATTTT
TRBV11-3,TRBD1,14,TRBJ2-7,CASSFRDSAYEQYF,TGTGCCAGCAGCTTCCGGGACAGCGCCTACGAGCAGTACTTC
TRBV7-2,TRBD2,15,TRBJ2-1,CASSWTSGGPAEQFF,TGTGCCAGCAGCTGGACTAGCGGGGGGCCCGCGGAGCAGTTCTTC
TRBV7-9,.,14,TRBJ1-2,CASSFPLEPYGYTF,TGTGCCAGCAGCTTCCCCCTCGAGCCCTATGGCTACACCTTC
TRBV7-7,TRBD2,19,TRBJ2-3,CASSPQLAGANKRTDTQYF,TGTGCTAGCAGCCCCCAACTAGCGGGGGCCAACAAACGCACAGATACGCAGTATTTT
TRBV7-2,TRBD2,15,TRBJ2-7,CASSLGTSGGYEQYF,TGTGCCAGCAGCTTAGGGACATCGGGGGGATACGAGCAGTACTTC
TRBV4-3,TRBD1,15,TRBJ1-2,CASSQASGQEYGYTF,TGCGCCAGCAGCCAAGCATCAGGACAGGAGTATGGCTACACCTTC